The entry below describes one TCR beta chain. Antigen specificity is unknown. Assay: immunoSEQ multiplex PCR; the TCRdb copy retains only in-frame clones and omits some. The profile shows about a million clones, about 75% of them singletons. These data originate in a study of shared clonotypes between healthy human individuals. Study-wide context: A donor's plate count was three for CD4 naive and three for CD4 memory; CD8 naive had two and CD8 memory one. Study results and limitations: Genetic and exposure-history diversity was limited by the few donors. Collection of samples was limited to blood; tissue repertoires likely differ.

Germline loops: CDR1 LNHNV, CDR2 YYDKDF (reference sequence). The V gene lost 2 bases and the J gene lost 2 bases, with 6 bases spanning the gap. The CDR3 length is 14 residues. This chain joins TRBV15 and TRBJ1-4, with D unresolved. The sample was memory CD4+ T cells sorted from blood. As for subset: CD45RA-negative fraction. This TCR was sampled from a man aged 18 to 29 in good health. DNA of the CDR3: TGTGCCACCAGCAGACAGGCCACTAATGAAAAACTGTTTTTT. Residues: CATSRQATNEKLFF.